This TCR beta chain appears in the sequencing data of a study of blood T cell repertoires in COVID-19. Turning to the study itself: Donors in the United States, Italy and Spain gave samples during acute or convalescent COVID-19. Sources were T cells, B-cell-depleted T cells, or PBMCs; the material itself was cDNA or gDNA.

The CDR3 is 15 amino acids. Trimming at V came to 7 bases and at J to 6 bases, leaving 15 bases not matched to a gene. CDR1 and CDR2 from the germline V gene are SEHNR and FQNEAQ (reference sequence). Original processing notes: Estimation of nucleated cell counts relied on the amplification of reference gene primers. Assay used: immunoSEQ multiplex PCR; TCRdb lists only in-frame clones, some missing. V, J and clone size are taken as reported in that table, and D and trimming were inferred from the DNA itself. The sample holds some 200,000 clones; more than 75% are singletons and the top ten take roughly 2.6%.

The chain couples TRBV7-9 to TRBJ2-7; 7 bases map to TRBD2. This receptor was identified in a man aged 35 to 55 with active or convalescent COVID-19. The sample consisted of peripheral blood. The CDR3 nucleotides are TGTGCCAGCATTCCTCTAGCGAGCGGGGTAGGCGAGCAGTACTTC. It encodes CASIPLASGVGEQYF.